These T cell receptor beta chains were read from a single sample in a study of siplizumab effects on memory and regulatory T cells. Repertoires were generated with immunoSEQ multiplex PCR, while TCRdb's copy carries only in-frame clones and drops some. The sample lists about 100,000 clones, more than 85% seen once, with 0.14% to 0.15% in the top ten. The sample consisted of CD4+ T cells sorted from blood. These receptors were obtained from a human donor in good health. Both conserved end residues are part of each CDR3. The D gene is left open where the match is weak. Clone size, where shown, is once, few, many, or a class for clones that have expanded.

v_gene: TRBV19; abundance: -; j_gene: TRBJ1-2; d_gene: -; CDR3nt: TGTGCCAGTAGGATAAAGACAGCGGGAGGGGGCTACACCTTC; CDR3aa: CASRIKTAGGGYTF
v_gene: TRBV5-6; abundance: -; j_gene: TRBJ1-2; d_gene: TRBD1; CDR3nt: TGTGCCAGCAGCCCCGGACAGGGAAACTATGGCTACACCTTC; CDR3aa: CASSPGQGNYGYTF
v_gene: TRBV6-5; abundance: -; j_gene: TRBJ1-2; d_gene: -; CDR3nt: TGTGCCAGCAGCGATACAGGTCATTGGGGCTACACCTTC; CDR3aa: CASSDTGHWGYTF
v_gene: TRBV29-1; abundance: once; j_gene: TRBJ2-1; d_gene: TRBD2; CDR3nt: TGCAGCGTTGAATTGCCTAGCGGGGGGCTCAGCTCCTACAATGAGCAGTTCTTC; CDR3aa: CSVELPSGGLSSYNEQFF
v_gene: TRBV9; abundance: -; j_gene: TRBJ2-5; d_gene: TRBD2; CDR3nt: TGTGCCAGCAGCGTAGTGCTAGCGGGAAAAGAGACCCAGTACTTC; CDR3aa: CASSVVLAGKETQYF
v_gene: TRBV12-1; abundance: -; j_gene: TRBJ1-1; d_gene: -; CDR3nt: TGTGCCAGCAGCCATGGTTACCCCACATCGGTGGGCACTGAAGCTTTCTTT; CDR3aa: CASSHGYPTSVGTEAFF
v_gene: TRBV9; abundance: -; j_gene: TRBJ1-3; d_gene: -; CDR3nt: TGTGCCAGCAGCCGAGAAGGTGGGGCATTGAATCGGTATGGCACCATATATTTT; CDR3aa: CASSREGGALNRYGTIYF
v_gene: TRBV7-3; abundance: -; j_gene: TRBJ2-7; d_gene: -; CDR3nt: TGTGCCAGCAGCCGTGGACAGAGAGAATACGAGCAGTACTTC; CDR3aa: CASSRGQREYEQYF
v_gene: TRBV5-1; abundance: -; j_gene: TRBJ1-2; d_gene: -; CDR3nt: TGCGCCAGCAGGCCCGGGGCAGGGGCGCCCTATGGCTACACCTTC; CDR3aa: CASRPGAGAPYGYTF
v_gene: TRBV5-1; abundance: -; j_gene: TRBJ2-6; d_gene: TRBD1; CDR3nt: TGCGCCAGCAGCTGGGACAGCCCTGGGGCCAACGTCCTGACTTTC; CDR3aa: CASSWDSPGANVLTF
v_gene: TRBV19; abundance: -; j_gene: TRBJ1-1; d_gene: TRBD1; CDR3nt: TGTGCCAGTAGTACTGACAGGGGGAACACTGAAGCTTTCTTT; CDR3aa: CASSTDRGNTEAFF
v_gene: TRBV5-1; abundance: -; j_gene: TRBJ2-3; d_gene: -; CDR3nt: TGCGCCAGCAGCTTGGCAGATCCCACAGATACGCAGTATTTT; CDR3aa: CASSLADPTDTQYF
v_gene: TRBV6-5; abundance: -; j_gene: TRBJ1-2; d_gene: -; CDR3nt: TGTGCCAGCACCGCTCGGGGGGTTGAAGGCTACACCTTC; CDR3aa: CASTARGVEGYTF
v_gene: TRBV2; abundance: -; j_gene: TRBJ1-3; d_gene: -; CDR3nt: TGTGCCAGCAGCCTTAAATGGTCTTCCGGAAACACCATATATTTT; CDR3aa: CASSLKWSSGNTIYF
v_gene: TRBV29-1; abundance: -; j_gene: TRBJ1-2; d_gene: -; CDR3nt: TGCAGTGACTATGGCTACACCTTC; CDR3aa: CSDYGYTF
v_gene: TRBV7-9; abundance: -; j_gene: TRBJ1-5; d_gene: TRBD1; CDR3nt: TGTGCCAGCAGCCCAGGGGACAGGGGAAATGCGCCCCAGCATTTT; CDR3aa: CASSPGDRGNAPQHF
v_gene: TRBV18; abundance: -; j_gene: TRBJ1-3; d_gene: TRBD1; CDR3nt: TGTGCCAGCTCAAGGGACAGGGGGCCGGGAAACACCATATATTTT; CDR3aa: CASSRDRGPGNTIYF
v_gene: TRBV10-3; abundance: -; j_gene: TRBJ1-2; d_gene: -; CDR3nt: TGTGCCATCAGTGTAGGCAGGGAGGATGGCTACACCTTC; CDR3aa: CAISVGREDGYTF
v_gene: TRBV5-1; abundance: -; j_gene: TRBJ1-2; d_gene: TRBD1; CDR3nt: TGCGCCAGCACCAAAACCCAGGGAGGGGGCGCTGGGAACTATGGCTACACCTTC; CDR3aa: CASTKTQGGGAGNYGYTF
v_gene: TRBV28; abundance: -; j_gene: TRBJ1-2; d_gene: TRBD1; CDR3nt: TGTGCCAGCAGTTCCCAGGGGGAGGGAAACTATGGCTACACCTTC; CDR3aa: CASSSQGEGNYGYTF
v_gene: TRBV5-1; abundance: -; j_gene: TRBJ2-1; d_gene: -; CDR3nt: TGCGCCAGCAGCCAGACAGGAGGGTCCTACAATGAGCAGTTCTTC; CDR3aa: CASSQTGGSYNEQFF
v_gene: TRBV29-1; abundance: once; j_gene: TRBJ2-7; d_gene: TRBD1; CDR3nt: TGCAGCGTAGCAACCGGGACAGAGACCTACGAGCAGTACTTC; CDR3aa: CSVATGTETYEQYF
v_gene: TRBV7-9; abundance: -; j_gene: TRBJ2-3; d_gene: -; CDR3nt: TGTGCCAGCAGCTTAAACAGCCTTAGCACAGATACGCAGTATTTT; CDR3aa: CASSLNSLSTDTQYF
v_gene: TRBV15; abundance: -; j_gene: TRBJ2-7; d_gene: TRBD1; CDR3nt: TGTGCCACCAGCAGCGGGACAGGGGTCTCCTACGAGCAGTACTTC; CDR3aa: CATSSGTGVSYEQYF
v_gene: TRBV7-9; abundance: -; j_gene: TRBJ2-1; d_gene: TRBD1; CDR3nt: TGTGCCAGCAGCGTATTCAAAGCGGGACAGGGGTACAATGAGCAGTTCTTC; CDR3aa: CASSVFKAGQGYNEQFF
v_gene: TRBV30; abundance: -; j_gene: TRBJ1-4; d_gene: -; CDR3nt: TGTGCCTGGCAGACATTTACAACTAATGAAAAACTGTTTTTT; CDR3aa: CAWQTFTTNEKLFF
v_gene: TRBV27; abundance: -; j_gene: TRBJ2-3; d_gene: -; CDR3nt: TGTGCCAGCAGTGACCCCTGGTCTAGCACAGATACGCAGTATTTT; CDR3aa: CASSDPWSSTDTQYF
v_gene: TRBV19; abundance: -; j_gene: TRBJ2-7; d_gene: -; CDR3nt: TGTGCCAGTAGTCAGACCCCTAGCTCCTACGAGCAGTACTTC; CDR3aa: CASSQTPSSYEQYF
v_gene: TRBV6-5; abundance: -; j_gene: TRBJ1-1; d_gene: TRBD1; CDR3nt: TGTGCCCACAATGAGGGGACAGGGGGCACTGAAGCTTTCTTT; CDR3aa: CAHNEGTGGTEAFF
v_gene: TRBV6-6; abundance: -; j_gene: TRBJ2-7; d_gene: TRBD1; CDR3nt: TGTGCCAGCAGTTATCGGGACAGGGGCAACTACGAGCAGTACTTC; CDR3aa: CASSYRDRGNYEQYF
v_gene: TRBV5-6; abundance: -; j_gene: TRBJ1-2; d_gene: -; CDR3nt: TGTGCCAGCAGCCTCGGGTATGGCTACACCTTC; CDR3aa: CASSLGYGYTF
v_gene: TRBV7-8; abundance: -; j_gene: TRBJ2-7; d_gene: -; CDR3nt: TGTGCCAGCAGCCCGAAAGGCAGTGGTGTCAACGAGCAGTACTTC; CDR3aa: CASSPKGSGVNEQYF
v_gene: TRBV19; abundance: -; j_gene: TRBJ1-4; d_gene: -; CDR3nt: TGTGCCAGTAGTATAGAGTGGGGAGGTGAAAAACTGTTTTTT; CDR3aa: CASSIEWGGEKLFF
v_gene: TRBV2; abundance: -; j_gene: TRBJ2-5; d_gene: TRBD2; CDR3nt: TGTGCCAGCAGTGAATATAAGGAAGCGGGGTACCAAGAGACCCAGTACTTC; CDR3aa: CASSEYKEAGYQETQYF
v_gene: TRBV5-1; abundance: -; j_gene: TRBJ1-1; d_gene: -; CDR3nt: TGCGCCAGCAGCTTGGAGGTAGGGGTGAACACTGAAGCTTTCTTT; CDR3aa: CASSLEVGVNTEAFF
v_gene: TRBV2; abundance: once; j_gene: TRBJ2-1; d_gene: TRBD2; CDR3nt: TGTGCCAGCAGTAAGAGCGGGGGGGGTTACAATGAGCAGTTCTTC; CDR3aa: CASSKSGGGYNEQFF
v_gene: TRBV5-1; abundance: -; j_gene: TRBJ2-5; d_gene: -; CDR3nt: TGCGCCAGCAGGGTAGGGTCCCAAGAGACCCAGTACTTC; CDR3aa: CASRVGSQETQYF
v_gene: TRBV12-5; abundance: -; j_gene: TRBJ1-2; d_gene: -; CDR3nt: TGTGCTAGTGGTCAAGACACCTATGGCTACACCTTC; CDR3aa: CASGQDTYGYTF
v_gene: TRBV7-2; abundance: -; j_gene: TRBJ2-7; d_gene: -; CDR3nt: TGTGCCAGCAGCTTAAGGGACAACATCTACGAGCAGTACTTC; CDR3aa: CASSLRDNIYEQYF
v_gene: TRBV11-1; abundance: -; j_gene: TRBJ1-1; d_gene: -; CDR3nt: TGTGCCAGCAGCCTTCGACGGACCGCTAACCTGAACACTGAAGCTTTCTTT; CDR3aa: CASSLRRTANLNTEAFF
v_gene: TRBV19; abundance: -; j_gene: TRBJ2-7; d_gene: -; CDR3nt: TGTGCCAGTAGTATGGGGGGGCTTCTTAGAGAGCAGTACTTC; CDR3aa: CASSMGGLLREQYF
v_gene: TRBV12-5; abundance: -; j_gene: TRBJ2-1; d_gene: -; CDR3nt: TGTGCTAGTGGTTTTGGGCAGGGCGGCGATGAGCAGTTCTTC; CDR3aa: CASGFGQGGDEQFF
v_gene: TRBV6-6; abundance: -; j_gene: TRBJ2-7; d_gene: TRBD2; CDR3nt: TGTGCCAGCAGTTACCCTCTAGCGGACGGCTACGAGCAGTACTTC; CDR3aa: CASSYPLADGYEQYF
v_gene: TRBV19; abundance: -; j_gene: TRBJ2-7; d_gene: -; CDR3nt: TGTGCCAGTAGTATGGGGGTTTCCTACGAGCAGTACTTC; CDR3aa: CASSMGVSYEQYF
v_gene: TRBV9; abundance: -; j_gene: TRBJ2-7; d_gene: TRBD2; CDR3nt: TGTGCCAGCAGCCCTCGGACTAGCGGCTACGAGCAGTACTTC; CDR3aa: CASSPRTSGYEQYF
v_gene: TRBV27; abundance: -; j_gene: TRBJ2-2; d_gene: -; CDR3nt: TGTGCCAGCAGTTTTCATACGCCCCAAAAGGAGAGTCGGACCGGGGAGCTGTTTTTT; CDR3aa: CASSFHTPQKESRTGELFF
v_gene: TRBV19; abundance: -; j_gene: TRBJ2-5; d_gene: TRBD1; CDR3nt: TGTGCCAGTAGCCCGGGACAGGGCTTTGAGACCCAGTACTTC; CDR3aa: CASSPGQGFETQYF